Reported below is one TCR beta chain. These data belong to a study of T cell changes during pregnancy in multiple sclerosis. J lost 3 bases, V lost 5 bases, and 8 bases had no gene match. The V gene's germline CDR1 is MGHRA and CDR2 YSYEKL. This CDR3 is 15 amino acids long. The assay was immunoSEQ multiplex PCR, and TCRdb's table has in-frame clones only and misses some. The sample gives 99,000 or so clones, 85% to 95% of which show up once; about 0.98% is in the top ten. The sequences come from peripheral blood, collected after pregnancy. The gene calls are TRBV4-1 and TRBJ2-7; 9 bases line up with TRBD2. The TCR was taken from a female donor with multiple sclerosis, enrolled in a pregnancy study. The CDR3 loop is CASSMREGSFYEQYF. CDR3 bases: TGCGCCAGCAGCATGCGGGAGGGCAGTTTCTACGAGCAGTACTTC.